These 7 T cell receptor beta chains were sequenced from one sample in a study of early T cells in non-severe SARS-CoV-2 infection. One entry per CDR3 protein, called by TCRdb with MiXCR from the 5' RACE reads. In the table there are 15,000 to 20,000 distinct CDR3 sequences, around 5.6% of which are singletons. This specimen consisted of whole blood, obtained at baseline. These TCRs come from an adult who was a healthcare worker with PCR-confirmed SARS-CoV-2 infection or an uninfected control (not recorded which).

The sample holds many counts of this clonotype. The chain carries TRBV7-6 and TRBJ2-7, with 8 bases fitting TRBD1. This CDR3 contains 16 residues. V lost 1 base, J lost 2 bases, and 7 bases stayed unmatched. The V gene's germline CDR1 is SGHVS and CDR2 FNYEAQ. Written as DNA, the CDR3 is TGTGCCAGCAGCTTAGGGACGGGACAGGTGACCTACGAGCAGTACTTC. It translates to CASSLGTGQVTYEQYF. Based on the CDR3 plus reference TRBV7-6 and TRBJ2-7, the full variable domain is GAGVSQSPRYKVTKRGQDVALRCDPISGHVSLYWYRQALGQGPEFLTYFNYEAQQDKSGLPNDRFSAERPEGSISTLTIQRTEQRDSAMYRCASSLGTGQVTYEQYFGPGTRLTVT.

This clonotype was seen a handful of times. The gene calls are TRBV11-3 and TRBJ2-2; D may correspond to TRBD1 or TRBD2 (6 bases each). The CDR3 totals 15 residues. The germline CDR1 and CDR2 sequences are SGHNT and YENEEA. The V end was cut by 7 bases, the J end by 7 bases, with 19 bases between. This CDR3 is CASTVGGDVGGELFF. CDR3 coding DNA: TGTGCCAGCACCGTCGGGGGCGATGTCGGCGGGGAGCTGTTTTTT. Full variable domain (missing parts from reference TRBV11-3 and TRBJ2-2): EAGVVQSPRYKIIEKKQPVAFWCNPISGHNTLYWYLQNLGQGPELLIRYENEEAVDDSQLPKDRFSAERLKGVDSTLKIQPAELGDSAVYLCASTVGGDVGGELFFGEGSRLTVL.

This clonotype is judged medium-sized. The V and J genes are TRBV19 and TRBJ1-1; 8 bases align to TRBD1. Germline values: CDR1 LNHDA, CDR2 SQIVND (reference sequence). V shed 11 bases and J 4 bases; nucleotides not matched to a gene: 12. The CDR3 spans 14 residues. CDR3 sequence (DNA): TGTGCCTCCAAAGCGGGACAGGCAAGCACTGAAGCTTTCTTT. It translates to CASKAGQASTEAFF.

This clonotype was detected a few times. The V and J genes are TRBV6-1 and TRBJ2-7, with D possibly matching TRBD1 (5 bases). Germline-derived CDR1 and CDR2 are MNHNS and SASEGT. With 1 base removed from V and 5 bases from J, the gap between germline ends came to 12 bases. The CDR3 is 14 amino acids. The DNA for the CDR3 is TGTGCCAGCAGTGAAGGTCAGGGTCCGGACGAGCAGTACTTC. It encodes CASSEGQGPDEQYF.

This clonotype was recorded at least ten times. This chain joins TRBV19 and TRBJ1-4; 7 bases match TRBD1. Trimming cost V 8 bases and J 5 bases; bases outside gene matches: 8. CDR1 is LNHDA, CDR2 SQIVND, per germline (reference sequence). CDR3 length: 14 amino acids. The CDR3 loop is CASRPGQKNEKLFF. CDR3 DNA sequence: TGTGCCAGTCGGCCGGGACAGAAGAATGAAAAACTGTTTTTT.

The table lists this clonotype with many counts. The rearrangement uses TRBV7-9 and TRBJ2-7, with D hard to call. Germline-derived CDR1 and CDR2 are SEHNR and FQNEAQ (reference sequence). The CDR3 has 12 amino acids. The V end was cut by 6 bases, the J end by 2 bases, with 8 bases between. CDR3 sequence: CASRDGPYEQYF. CDR3 bases: TGTGCCAGCAGGGACGGGCCCTACGAGCAGTACTTC.

This clonotype was counted many times. This chain connects TRBV7-2 to TRBJ2-3, with D maybe TRBD2 (6 bases). There are 17 residues in the CDR3. CDR1 is SGHTA and CDR2 is FQGNSA in the germline V gene. Trimming left V 2 bases short and J 0 bases short, with 15 bases between. CDR3 amino acids: CASSLSPGAGSTDTQYF. CDR3 nucleotide sequence: TGTGCCAGCAGCTTATCGCCCGGGGCGGGAAGCACAGATACGCAGTATTTT.